Listed below are T cell receptor beta chains from one sample, sequenced in a study of T cells in Graves' hyperthyroidism and ophthalmopathy. MiXCR, applied by TCRdb to the multiplex PCR reads, yields one record per CDR3 protein. This table holds fewer than 450,000 distinct CDR3 sequences, 12% to 15% found once. Sequences were obtained from blood. The receptors were gathered from a woman aged 60 to 75 with Graves' ophthalmopathy. CDR3s include the opening cysteine and the closing phenylalanine or tryptophan. The D gene is left open where the match is weak. Clone sizes are given selectively: once, few, many, or a class where the clone is expanded.

d_call clone_size j_call v_call cdr3_nt cdr3_aa
NA NA TRBJ2-1 TRBV9 TGTGCCAGCAGCGTTCAGGCAGATGGCTCAGGAGAGCAGTTCTTC CASSVQADGSGEQFF
TRBD2 NA TRBJ2-1 TRBV11-2 TGTGCCAGCAGCTTAGCCGTGGGGACTAGCGGGAGGTTTGGCTGGTTCTTC CASSLAVGTSGRFGWFF
TRBD2 many TRBJ2-4 TRBV28 TGTGCCAGCACCCGGGGACTAGCGGGAGAATTTGCCAAAAACATTCAGTACTTC CASTRGLAGEFAKNIQYF
NA NA TRBJ2-7 TRBV6-9 TGTGCCAGCAGTTATTCTAGAGGGTTCAGTCGAAAGTTTTCTCCACTGGGGGCCTACGAGCGGTACTTC CASSYSRGFSRKFSPLGAYERYF
NA few TRBJ2-6 TRBV6-1 TGTGCCAGCAGTGCGACGTCAGGGTCTGGGGCCAACGTCCTGACTTTC CASSATSGSGANVLTF
TRBD1 NA TRBJ2-5 TRBV7-9 TGTGCCAGCAGCTTAGGACAGGGGGGACACCAAGAGACCCAGTACTTC CASSLGQGGHQETQYF
TRBD2 few TRBJ2-4 TRBV12-3/TRBV12-4 TGTGCCAGCAGTATAGCGGGACCAAAAAACATTCAGTACTTC CASSIAGPKNIQYF
NA many TRBJ1-1 TRBV27 TGTGCCAGCAGTTTATATGGGGTCCACACTGAAGCTTTCTTT CASSLYGVHTEAFF
NA many TRBJ2-1 TRBV20-1 TGCAGTGCCCCATCCCGGGGCTACAATGAGCAGTTCTTC CSAPSRGYNEQFF
NA few TRBJ1-1 TRBV19 TGTGCCAGTAGTTCGGAACAGAGGAACACTGAAGCTTTCTTT CASSSEQRNTEAFF
TRBD1 many TRBJ2-3 TRBV24-1 TGTGCCACCAGTGATGACAGGGGCCCCACAGATACGCAGTATTTT CATSDDRGPTDTQYF
TRBD2 many TRBJ2-1 TRBV18 TGTGCCAGCTCAGCTTACCAAAACCGGGACTATGACAATGAGCAGTTCTTC CASSAYQNRDYDNEQFF
NA few TRBJ2-1 TRBV27 TGTGCCAGCAGTTTCCGACGGGAATACAATGAGCAGTTCTTC CASSFRREYNEQFF
TRBD1 many TRBJ2-6 TRBV7-2 TGTGCCAGCAGCTCCCGGGACAGATCGCCTGGGGCCAACGTCCTGACTTTC CASSSRDRSPGANVLTF
TRBD1 many TRBJ1-1 TRBV6-1 TGTGCCAGCAGTGAAGCTTGGGACAGGGGTGCTTTCTTT CASSEAWDRGAFF
TRBD1 many TRBJ2-1 TRBV6-1 TGTGCCAGCACCCCGGGACAGGGTAATGAGCAGTTCTTC CASTPGQGNEQFF
TRBD1 many TRBJ2-2 TRBV5-1 TGCGCCAGCAGCGTGTGGGACAGACCAAACACCGGGGAGCTGTTTTTT CASSVWDRPNTGELFF
NA many TRBJ1-5 TRBV7-2 TGTGCCAGCAGCTTAGAGGACAGATTCAGGGGCAATCAGCCCCAGCATTTT CASSLEDRFRGNQPQHF
NA NA TRBJ1-4 TRBV18 TGTGCCAGCTCACTCCAGGACACGAGTAGTCCTGAAAAACTGTTTTTT CASSLQDTSSPEKLFF
NA few TRBJ1-1 TRBV29-1 TGCAGCGCATCTCTTGGGGGGCGGGACACTGAAGCTTTCTTT CSASLGGRDTEAFF
TRBD2 many TRBJ2-1 TRBV20-1 TGCAGTGCTCCGCCTTACGGGGCGGGAGGGTGGAATGAGCAGTTCTTC CSAPPYGAGGWNEQFF
NA many TRBJ1-1 TRBV28 TGTGCCAGCAGCCGGCTTGACACTGAAGCTTTCTTT CASSRLDTEAFF
TRBD2 many TRBJ2-5 TRBV12-3/TRBV12-4 TGTGCCAGCAGGCGTCTAGCGGGGCAAGAGACCCAGTACTTC CASRRLAGQETQYF
TRBD2 NA TRBJ2-5 TRBV18 TGTGCCAGCTCGCCTACGACTAGCATACAAGAGACCCAGTACTTC CASSPTTSIQETQYF
NA many TRBJ2-1 TRBV20-1 TGCAGTGCTAGACCCCGCACGGGGCGCTCCTACAATGAGCAGTTCTTC CSARPRTGRSYNEQFF
TRBD2 many TRBJ2-2 TRBV5-1 TGCGCCAGCAGCTTAATAGCGGGAGGTCTGACCGGGGAGCTGTTTTTT CASSLIAGGLTGELFF
NA few TRBJ2-1 TRBV20-1 TGCAGTGCTAGAGACCGGGACTCTTACAGTGAGCAGTTCTTC CSARDRDSYSEQFF
NA many TRBJ2-3 TRBV11-2 TGTGCCAGCAGCTTACTTCGGGATACGCAGTATTTT CASSLLRDTQYF
NA many TRBJ2-2 TRBV7-9 TGTGCCAGCGGGGATTACACTACCGGGGAGCTGTTTTTT CASGDYTTGELFF
NA many TRBJ2-7 TRBV18 TGTGCCAGCTCACCAGAGGCGGCGAGAGTCTACGAGCAGTACTTC CASSPEAARVYEQYF
TRBD1 many TRBJ1-2 TRBV9 TGTGCCAGCAGCGTAGGACAGGGGGGCAACTATGGCTACACCTTC CASSVGQGGNYGYTF
NA NA TRBJ2-5 TRBV11-2 TGTGCCAGCAGCTTAGGGACGGGACCCTCGGAGACCCAGTACTTC CASSLGTGPSETQYF
NA NA TRBJ2-5 TRBV19 TGTGCCAGTAGTGCAAAGGGTAGTAGAGAAGAGACCCAGTACTTC CASSAKGSREETQYF
TRBD1 few TRBJ2-1 TRBV24-1 TGTGCCACCAGTGACTCTCAGGGGGTAGGGACCCATTACAATGAGCAGTTCTTC CATSDSQGVGTHYNEQFF
NA few TRBJ1-1 TRBV18 TGTGCCAGCTCACCCCCGACACGGTCGGACACTGAAGCTTTCTTT CASSPPTRSDTEAFF
TRBD1 NA TRBJ1-1 TRBV5-1 TGCGCCAGCAGCCCCAACCTGCGGGACAGCCAGAACACTGAAGCTTTCTTT CASSPNLRDSQNTEAFF
TRBD2 many TRBJ2-2 TRBV11-2 TGTGCCAGCAGCCCTTTAGCGGGAGTTCGGACCGGGGAGCTGTTTTTT CASSPLAGVRTGELFF
TRBD1 NA TRBJ2-7 TRBV30 TGTGCCTGGAGTGGTGCCTGGACAGGGCAATACAATGAGCAGTACTTC CAWSGAWTGQYNEQYF
TRBD2 NA TRBJ2-1 TRBV5-1 TGTGCCAGCAGCACGGGACTAGCGGGTGAGCAGTTCTTC CASSTGLAGEQFF
TRBD2 many TRBJ2-1 TRBV20-1 TGCAGTGCTAGATCCGGGACTAGCGGGAGTAATGAGCAGTTCTTC CSARSGTSGSNEQFF